The T cell receptor (beta chain) described here comes from a study of blood T cell repertoires in COVID-19. Study-wide context: The United States, Italy and Spain were the sources of the acute and convalescent COVID-19 samples.

Recovery among Cohort 3 donors was established by two negative PCRs, clearance, or symptom resolution. The CDR3 contains 11 residues. The germline gives CDR1 MDHEN, CDR2 SYDVKM. Trimming pared 6 bases from V and 11 bases from J, leaving 13 bases between. Produced via immunoSEQ multiplex PCR; TCRdb's table is partial and in-frame only. The data show 150,000 or so clones, with approximately 86% seen just once and around 18% held by the top ten. The sequence was obtained from a man aged 55 to 70 who had recovered from COVID-19. This chain joins TRBV28 and TRBJ1-1, with D hard to call. Sequencing used PBMCs or T cells enriched from blood (not recorded which). In DNA form, the CDR3 reads TGTGCCAGCAGCCCTGGTCCGAGGGCTTTCTTT. Its translation: CASSPGPRAFF.